This T cell receptor beta chain was documented in a study of T-cell reconstitution after alpha-beta-depleted transplantation in children. Worth noting for this clonotype: Its antigen is still unknown.

Regarding the study as a whole: TCRbeta diversity was high at day 60 in some patients (a result of surviving recipient T cells and thymic progenitors).

For TCRbeta, the library was prepared with unique molecular identifiers. MiXCR, applied by TCRdb to the PCR reads, yields one record per CDR3 protein. This sample has fewer than 750,000 distinct CDR3 sequences; 20% to 30% occur once, and the top ten carry 35% to 40%. Trimming removed 6 bases at V and 1 base at J, with 18 bases between. CDR1 DFQATT and CDR2 SNEGSKA come from the germline V gene (reference sequence). There are 15 residues in the CDR3. The chain carries TRBV20-1 and TRBJ1-2, with D maybe TRBD1 (6 bases). The receptor comes from a boy younger than two with Wiskott-Aldrich syndrome, due to receive a stem cell transplant. The source material was PBMCs, sampled before TCRalphabeta/CD19-depleted stem cell transplant. The CDR3 bases are TGCAGTGCGCAAAACCGGGACACGGGTAACTATGGCTACACCTTC. As protein: CSAQNRDTGNYGYTF.